The 32 T cell receptor beta chains below were found in one sample sequenced in a study of CD8 T cells in Susac syndrome. Reverse transcription of about 0.45 to 1 ug RNA was carried out with random hexamers. TCRdb reprocessed the immunoSEQ multiplex PCR reads via MiXCR and lists one record per CDR3 protein. The data hold some 240,000 distinct CDR3 sequences, with around 96% observed a single time. The sample consisted of CD4+ T cells from PBMCs. The origin of the receptors is a human donor with Susac syndrome.

CDR3 nucleotide sequence: TGCGCCAGCAGGTCAGGGAATCAGCCCCAGCATTTT. Protein: CASRSGNQPQHF. The V call is TRBV10-2, the J call TRBJ1-5; D may be TRBD1 (5 bases). Germline V gene sequence: CDR1 WSHSY, CDR2 SAAADI. The CDR3 is 12 residues long. With 6 bases removed from V and 4 bases from J, the gap between germline ends came to 7 bases.

V gene TRBV5-1 combines with J gene TRBJ2-3; D is perhaps TRBD2 (5 bases). Trimming took 0 bases from V and 1 from J, leaving 6 bases between them. Germline V lookup: CDR1 SGHRS, CDR2 YFSETQ. CDR3 length: 14 amino acids. The CDR3 here is CASSLEGGTDTQYF. The DNA for the CDR3 is TGCGCCAGCAGCTTGGAGGGAGGCACAGATACGCAGTATTTT.

This sequence joins TRBV6-6 and TRBJ1-4, with D possibly being TRBD1 (5 bases). The CDR3 extends over 16 amino acids. V lost 6 bases, J lost 8 bases, and 22 bases lay in between. Per germline, CDR1 MNHNY and CDR2 SVGAGI (reference sequence). In nucleotides, the CDR3 is TGTGCCAGCAGCTTAATGGAGGGACCGCGGCGGGAAAAACTGTTTTTT. Protein sequence: CASSLMEGPRREKLFF.

The chain carries TRBV5-8 and TRBJ2-3, with D possibly TRBD1 on 6 matching bases. CDR3 length: 16 amino acids. Trimming removed 4 bases from V and 0 bases from J, with 15 bases in between. The V gene's germline CDR1 is SGHTS and CDR2 YDEGEE. The DNA for the CDR3 is TGTGCCAGCAGCGCCGACAGGAGATCTAGCACAGATACGCAGTATTTT. Protein sequence: CASSADRRSSTDTQYF.

The chain recombines TRBV29-1 with TRBJ1-2; 8 bases line up with TRBD1. Germline CDR1 and CDR2: SQVTM and ANQGSEA. V lost 7 bases, J lost 8 bases, and 9 bases stayed unmatched. This CDR3 contains 12 residues. CDR3 in DNA: TGCAGCGATGCAACAGGGGGTGTCGGCTACACCTTC. Encoded protein: CSDATGGVGYTF.

This rearrangement joins TRBV6-5 to TRBJ2-1; D not resolved. The CDR3 loop spans 13 amino acids. CDR1 and CDR2 (germline): MNHEY, SVGAGI. The V end lost 7 bases, the J end lost 6 bases, and 13 bases lay between the germline ends. The CDR3 spells CASKLPNSNEQFF. The CDR3 DNA follows: TGTGCCAGCAAGCTTCCCAATAGCAATGAGCAGTTCTTC.

This sequence joins TRBV12-3 or TRBV12-4 and TRBJ2-7; tentatively, D is TRBD1 or TRBD2 (5 bases each). V was cut by 1 base and J by 1 base, with 11 bases left in between. The length of the CDR3 is 15 residues. The CDR3 DNA follows: TGTGCCAGCAGTTTAGGGGGACCAGGGTCCTACGAGCAGTACTTC. Protein sequence: CASSLGGPGSYEQYF.

This chain joins TRBV7-9 and TRBJ1-2, with unresolved D. The CDR3 has 14 residues. Germline lookup yields CDR1 SEHNR and CDR2 FQNEAQ (reference sequence). The V end was cut by 9 bases, the J end by 5 bases, with 19 bases between. The CDR3 DNA sequence: TGTGCCAGACGGACCGGACGGCCATCTTATGGCTACACCTTC. Residues: CARRTGRPSYGYTF.

The chain couples TRBV28 to TRBJ1-5; D not certain. Per germline, CDR1 MDHEN and CDR2 SYDVKM. This CDR3 region has 11 residues. Trimming took 6 bases from V and 5 from J, leaving 5 bases between them. CDR3 sequence reads: CASRSDQPQHF. Written as DNA, the CDR3 is TGTGCCAGCAGGTCCGATCAGCCCCAGCATTTT.

This clonotype has more than one count but fewer than ten. The V and J genes are TRBV9 and TRBJ2-7; weak D call: TRBD2 (5 bases). The CDR3 has 12 amino acids. The V and J ends lost 5 bases and 4 bases respectively, with 10 bases between them. Germline assignment: CDR1 SGDLS and CDR2 YYNGEE. The CDR3 sequence: CASSRSGYEQYF. The CDR3 DNA sequence: TGTGCCAGCAGTCGTTCGGGGTACGAGCAGTACTTC. The full variable domain, rest sourced from reference TRBV9 and TRBJ2-7, is DSGVTQTPKHLITATGQRVTLRCSPRSGDLSVYWYQQSLDQGLQFLIQYYNGEERAKGNILERFSAQQFPDLHSELNLSSLELGDSALYFCASSRSGYEQYFGPGTRLTVT.

V and J are TRBV3-1 and TRBJ2-3; 7 nucleotides align to TRBD2. The CDR3 extends over 17 amino acids. CDR1 is LGHDT, CDR2 YNNKEL, per germline (reference sequence). V was pared by 1 base and J by 6 bases, with 13 bases of the junction left unmatched. CDR3 amino acids: CASSQALGGSLGDTQYF. The CDR3 nucleotides are TGTGCCAGCAGCCAAGCCCTCGGCGGGAGTTTAGGCGATACGCAGTATTTT.

V is TRBV24-1 and J is TRBJ2-3, with TRBD1 matching over 7 bases. The CDR3 is 12 residues long. The J segment lost 6 bases and the V segment lost 9 bases, leaving 5 bases of the junction unmatched. In germline, CDR1 is KGHDR, CDR2 SFDVKD. CDR3 amino acids: CATARQGDTQYF. In nucleotides, the CDR3 is TGTGCCACCGCTCGACAGGGCGATACGCAGTATTTT.

This clonotype was observed a single time. The chain couples TRBV29-1 to TRBJ2-1, with D perhaps TRBD1 (6 bases). V lost 7 bases and J 1 base, leaving 17 bases between the germline ends. The CDR3 totals 15 residues. In germline, CDR1 is SQVTM, CDR2 ANQGSEA. Here the CDR3 reads CSGQTDRTSYNEQFF. In DNA form, the CDR3 reads TGCAGCGGACAAACGGACAGAACATCCTACAATGAGCAGTTCTTC.

The V and J genes are TRBV29-1 and TRBJ2-1; D uncertain. The CDR3 runs 13 residues. Trimming took off 4 bases at V and 5 bases at J, with 12 bases between the two ends. CDR1 is SQVTM, CDR2 ANQGSEA, per germline. The DNA of the CDR3 is TGCAGCGTTGCTCGGTCGTCCCACAATGAGCAGTTCTTC. This sequence encodes CSVARSSHNEQFF.

This clonotype is a singleton in its sample. This chain links TRBV5-6 with TRBJ2-1; a weak D match, TRBD1 (6 bases). The CDR3 is 16 residues long. V was trimmed by 4 bases and J by 4 bases, leaving 18 bases between them. The germline CDR1 and CDR2 sequences are SGHDT and YYEEEE. The CDR3 DNA follows: TGTGCCAGCAGCGGACCAGACAGGTCCCTGTACAATGAGCAGTTCTTC. The encoded protein is CASSGPDRSLYNEQFF.

The chain links TRBV15 to TRBJ2-2; D ambiguous. The CDR3 has 15 residues. Trimming shortened V by 0 bases and J by 5 bases, and 10 bases separated the two germline ends. In germline, CDR1 is LNHNV, CDR2 YYDKDF (reference sequence). The CDR3 DNA reads as TGTGCCACCAGCAGAGATCGGTGGGTTACCGGGGAGCTGTTTTTT. Its translation: CATSRDRWVTGELFF.

V usage is TRBV5-1 and J usage is TRBJ2-1, with D unresolved. This CDR3 comprises 14 residues. CDR1 is SGHRS and CDR2 is YFSETQ in the germline V gene. V dropped 3 bases and J dropped 5 bases, with 12 bases sitting between them. CDR3 DNA sequence: TGCGCCAGCAGCTCGGTTTCGGGCCACAATGAGCAGTTCTTC. Protein: CASSSVSGHNEQFF.

DNA of the CDR3: TGTGCCTGGACTCTAATGCGGACTAGCGGACAGTTAGATACGCAGTATTTT. Its translation: CAWTLMRTSGQLDTQYF. V and J are TRBV30 and TRBJ2-3; TRBD2 aligns across 10 bases. The V gene's germline CDR1 is GTSNPN and CDR2 SVGIG (reference sequence). Trimming at V came to 4 bases and at J to 5 bases, leaving 15 bases not matched to a gene. The CDR3 runs to 17 residues.

The chain couples TRBV28 to TRBJ2-7; D is unclear. Per germline, CDR1 MDHEN and CDR2 SYDVKM. The CDR3 sequence is 12 residues long. Trimming took off 4 bases at V and 3 bases at J, with 7 bases between the two ends. In DNA, the CDR3 is TGTGCCAGCAGTTCCTCGAACTACGAGCAGTACTTC. Residues: CASSSSNYEQYF.

The chain has TRBV30 and TRBJ2-7; D may correspond to TRBD1 or TRBD2 (5 bases each). Germline V gene lookup returns CDR1 GTSNPN and CDR2 SVGIG (reference sequence). V lost 4 bases and J lost 3, with 19 bases in between. This CDR3 is built from 15 residues. The CDR3 nucleotides read TGTGCCTGGATCGCCGGGACCGGTGGTTTCTACGAGCAGTACTTC. It specifies CAWIAGTGGFYEQYF.

The chain joins TRBV5-1 to TRBJ1-2; the match to TRBD1 covers 7 bases. The V gene end was trimmed by 3 bases and the J gene end by 5 bases; junction bases not matched to a gene: 13. The V gene's germline CDR1 is SGHRS and CDR2 YFSETQ. The CDR3 is made up of 16 amino acids. The CDR3 DNA reads TGCGCCAGCAGCTCTAGTTCCGGGACAGCGGAGTATGGCTACACCTTC. Translating gives CASSSSSGTAEYGYTF.

CDR3 DNA sequence: TGTGCCACCAGTGCCACGGGGGGGATAAACATTCAGTACTTC. Protein sequence: CATSATGGINIQYF. The V call is TRBV24-1, the J call TRBJ2-4, with 8 bases fitting TRBD2. The V segment lost 5 bases and the J segment 6 bases; nucleotides outside the gene matches: 5. Germline values: CDR1 KGHDR, CDR2 SFDVKD. This CDR3 comprises 14 residues.

This chain uses TRBV6-4 with TRBJ2-3; 9 bases align to TRBD2. This CDR3 region has 15 residues. Germline V gene sequence: CDR1 MRHNA, CDR2 SNTAGT. Trimming took 6 bases from V and 5 from J; bases not matched to a gene: 9. The CDR3 loop reads CASSRRGLAGDTQYF. CDR3 nucleotides: TGTGCCAGCAGCAGGAGGGGACTAGCCGGAGATACGCAGTATTTT.

This chain joins TRBV12-3 or TRBV12-4 and TRBJ1-2, with unresolved D. Trimming shortened V by 4 bases and J by 3 bases, and 12 bases separated the two germline ends. The CDR3 spans 14 residues. DNA for the CDR3: TGTGCCAGCAGTTCGACCGCCCGGGACTATGGCTACACCTTC. Its translation: CASSSTARDYGYTF.

Only one count was recorded for this clonotype. The V gene is TRBV20-1, the J gene TRBJ2-7; D perhaps matches TRBD2 (6 bases). The CDR3 has 16 residues. Trimming removed 6 bases at V and 6 bases at J, with 27 bases between. Germline CDR1 DFQATT, CDR2 SNEGSKA (reference sequence). The CDR3 DNA reads as TGCAGTGCCGAGTCCGGGAGTACAAACAAAGCAGGCGAGCAGTACTTC. Translated: CSAESGSTNKAGEQYF.

V and J are TRBV19 and TRBJ1-5, with D hard to call. The germline CDR1 and CDR2 sequences are LNHDA and SQIVND (reference sequence). The CDR3 runs to 13 residues. Trimming shortened V by 5 bases and J by 3 bases, and 8 bases separated the two germline ends. CDR3 protein: CASSGVNNQPQHF. The CDR3 nucleotides read TGTGCCAGTAGTGGGGTCAACAATCAGCCCCAGCATTTT.

The chain combines TRBV27 with TRBJ1-1; tentative D call: TRBD1 (5 bases). Germline V gene lookup returns CDR1 MNHEY and CDR2 SMNVEV (reference sequence). This CDR3 spans 11 amino acids. Trimming pared 7 bases from V and 4 bases from J, leaving 7 bases between. In DNA, the CDR3 is TGTGCCAGCACTCAGGGCACTGAAGCTTTCTTT. Protein sequence: CASTQGTEAFF.

This rearrangement joins TRBV27 to TRBJ1-2; unclear D gene. The V gene's germline CDR1 is MNHEY and CDR2 SMNVEV (reference sequence). V was cut by 5 bases and J by 9 bases, with 13 bases left in between. The CDR3 sequence is 12 residues long. DNA for the CDR3: TGTGCCAGCAGTGCCGGAGTCGGCCGCTACACCTTC. Amino acids: CASSAGVGRYTF.

The chain recombines TRBV28 with TRBJ2-5; TRBD2 agrees at 7 bases. The CDR3 is made up of 14 amino acids. With V trimmed by 10 bases and J by 5 bases, 13 bases remained unmatched. Per the germline V gene, CDR1 is MDHEN and CDR2 is SYDVKM. The CDR3 here is CAIRSGRAEETQYF. CDR3 in DNA: TGTGCCATACGATCAGGGAGGGCCGAGGAGACCCAGTACTTC.

The V and J genes are TRBV14 and TRBJ2-1, with 14 bases identical to TRBD2. Germline lookup yields CDR1 SGHDN and CDR2 FVKESK. The trim removed 4 bases at V and 10 bases at J, leaving 12 bases unmatched. The CDR3 extends over 17 amino acids. The CDR3 sequence: CASSPYRLAGGLNEQFF. DNA of the CDR3: TGTGCCAGCAGCCCCTACCGACTAGCGGGAGGGCTGAACGAGCAGTTCTTC.

This chain uses TRBV6-2 or TRBV6-3 with TRBJ2-7; 7 bases are a match to TRBD2. The CDR3 runs to 19 residues. V trimming: 4 bases; J trimming: 6 bases; junction bases outside the gene matches: 24. Germline CDR1 and CDR2: MNHEY and SVGEGT. This CDR3 is CASSSHPPPVGLGPREQYF. As DNA, the CDR3 is TGTGCCAGCAGTTCCCACCCGCCCCCGGTTGGACTAGGGCCCCGCGAGCAGTACTTC.

The chain joins TRBV24-1 to TRBJ2-1; D call uncertain. This CDR3 has 12 amino acids. Per germline, CDR1 KGHDR and CDR2 SFDVKD. Trimming took 10 bases from V and 0 from J, leaving 6 bases between them. The CDR3 loop reads CATHSSYNEQFF. The CDR3 bases are TGTGCCACTCATAGCTCCTACAATGAGCAGTTCTTC.